Listed below are T cell receptor beta chains from one sample, sequenced in a study of blood T cell repertoires in COVID-19. The method was immunoSEQ multiplex PCR; TCRdb's version includes in-frame clones alone and lacks a portion of them. The sample yields approximately 310,000 clones, roughly nine tenths seen once. Sequences were obtained from PBMCs or T cells enriched from blood (not recorded which). The source of these receptors is a man between 60 and 70 years old who had recovered from COVID-19. CDR3s include the opening cysteine and the closing phenylalanine or tryptophan. The D gene is left open where the match is weak. Not all rows give a size; the values are once, few, many and, for expanded clones, a class.

CDR3nt,CDR3aa,j_gene,abundance,d_gene,v_gene
TGTGCCAGCGGCCGGGACAGCCTCTACGAGCAGTACTTC,CASGRDSLYEQYF,TRBJ2-7,NA,TRBD1,TRBV28
TGTGCCAGCAGTGGGCACACCTCAAGCTCTGGAAACACCATATATTTT,CASSGHTSSSGNTIYF,TRBJ1-3,NA,NA,TRBV6-1
TGTGCCAGCAGTCAAGGGGGGGCAGTCCCTGAAGCTTTCTTT,CASSQGGAVPEAFF,TRBJ1-1,NA,NA,TRBV6-6
TGCAGCGTTGAGATACAGGGGAGCAATCAGCCCCAGCATTTT,CSVEIQGSNQPQHF,TRBJ1-5,few,TRBD1,TRBV29-1
TGTGCCAGCATTCATTCGGGGGAGCAGTACTTC,CASIHSGEQYF,TRBJ2-7,NA,NA,TRBV28
TGTGCCAGTACCCCAAAGGGAGCAGAGTACGAGCAGTACTTC,CASTPKGAEYEQYF,TRBJ2-7,NA,NA,TRBV19
TGTGCCAGCAGCGGAGGGGACAGGGGGCATGCGACACCCCTCCACTTT,CASSGGDRGHATPLHF,TRBJ1-6,NA,TRBD1,TRBV9
TGTGCCAGCACCCAAGATGAGGTGAGGACTGAAGCTTTCTTT,CASTQDEVRTEAFF,TRBJ1-1,NA,NA,TRBV7-9
TGTGCCAGCAGCCAACCCCGGGGACTAGCGGGAGCGGAGACAGATACGCAGTATTTT,CASSQPRGLAGAETDTQYF,TRBJ2-3,NA,TRBD2,TRBV3-1/TRBV3-2
TGTGCCAGCAGCGAGAAACTTCAGGGGTACGGTGAAAAACTGTTTTTT,CASSEKLQGYGEKLFF,TRBJ1-4,NA,NA,TRBV14
TGTGCCAGCAGTTGGACTAGCGGGGACTCCTACGAGCAGTACTTC,CASSWTSGDSYEQYF,TRBJ2-7,NA,TRBD2,TRBV7-2
TGTGCCATCAGCCCGGGACAGGGCAACTATGGCTACACCTTC,CAISPGQGNYGYTF,TRBJ1-2,NA,TRBD1,TRBV10-3
TGTGCCAGCAGGCCCTCCGGGGCTGGAAACACCATATATTTT,CASRPSGAGNTIYF,TRBJ1-3,NA,NA,TRBV6-5
TGTGCCAGCAGCTTCCCAGAGCGGACGGGGTCCTACGAGCAGTACTTC,CASSFPERTGSYEQYF,TRBJ2-7,NA,NA,TRBV5-4
TGTGCCAGCACTACCCGGGACAGGGACGGAGAGATTGATAGCAATCAGCCCCAGCATTTT,CASTTRDRDGEIDSNQPQHF,TRBJ1-5,NA,NA,TRBV21-1
TGTGCCAGCAACCAAGATAGGGGTTCTGGAGTACAGCCCCAGCATTTT,CASNQDRGSGVQPQHF,TRBJ1-5,once,NA,TRBV3-1/TRBV3-2
TGTGCCAGCAGCTTTGGGACAGCCAGGGACACTGAAGCTTTCTTT,CASSFGTARDTEAFF,TRBJ1-1,NA,TRBD1,TRBV5-4
TGTGCCACCAGTGATTCCAAGACAGGGGGCCAAGAGACCCAGTACTTC,CATSDSKTGGQETQYF,TRBJ2-5,NA,TRBD1,TRBV24-1
TGTGCCAGCAGCATAAGATACGACAGTTCTTACGAGCAGTACTTC,CASSIRYDSSYEQYF,TRBJ2-7,NA,NA,TRBV5-6
TGTGCCAGCAGCCCGCAAAGACAAACTAATGAAAAACTGTTTTTT,CASSPQRQTNEKLFF,TRBJ1-4,NA,NA,TRBV4-2
TGTGCCAGCAGTCTCCGCAGCGGCGGGAGCAATCAGCCCCAGCATTTT,CASSLRSGGSNQPQHF,TRBJ1-5,once,NA,TRBV27
TGTGCCAGCAGTTACCCCTCGACAGGGTACACCTTC,CASSYPSTGYTF,TRBJ1-2,NA,TRBD1,TRBV6-2/TRBV6-3
TGTGCCAGCAGCTTGGTGGGCGGGTTCTCGGGCAGCTCCTACAATGAGCAGTTCTTC,CASSLVGGFSGSSYNEQFF,TRBJ2-1,NA,NA,TRBV5-5
TGTGCCAGCAGCGTAGAAGGGGGCGCAGCAGCTTTCTTT,CASSVEGGAAAFF,TRBJ1-1,NA,TRBD1,TRBV9
TGTGCCTGGAGTTGGGGGGGTTCGAAAGGCTACACCTTC,CAWSWGGSKGYTF,TRBJ1-2,NA,NA,TRBV30
TGCAGCGTTGATCAGGACACAGATACGCAGTATTTT,CSVDQDTDTQYF,TRBJ2-3,NA,NA,TRBV29-1
TGTGCCTGGAGAGGACTAACGAACACCGGGGAGCTGTTTTTT,CAWRGLTNTGELFF,TRBJ2-2,NA,NA,TRBV30
TGTGCCAGCAGTTCCTATCGGACAGTCTACAATGAGCAGTTCTTC,CASSSYRTVYNEQFF,TRBJ2-1,NA,NA,TRBV28
TGTGCCATCAATCCTAGCGGGAGCGATGAGCAGTTCTTC,CAINPSGSDEQFF,TRBJ2-1,NA,TRBD2,TRBV10-3
TGTGCCAGCAGCTCATCCCACTATGGCTACACCTTC,CASSSSHYGYTF,TRBJ1-2,once,NA,TRBV11-2
TGCGCCAGCAGCCCTCGGCTAGCGGGTTCCTACGAGCAGTACTTC,CASSPRLAGSYEQYF,TRBJ2-7,NA,TRBD2,TRBV5-1
TGTGCCAGCAGCTTTGCTGGGGCAGCTAACACTGAAGCTTTCTTT,CASSFAGAANTEAFF,TRBJ1-1,NA,NA,TRBV11-2
TGTGCCAGCAGTTTCCTGGGGGGGCGGGACTACAATGAGCAGTTCTTC,CASSFLGGRDYNEQFF,TRBJ2-1,NA,NA,TRBV28
TGTGCCAGCAGTGCCGGACTAGCACGGAATTACTACGAGCAGTACTTC,CASSAGLARNYYEQYF,TRBJ2-7,NA,TRBD2,TRBV27
TGCGCCAGCAGCTACATAGCGGGAGGGCCTGTAAATGAGCAGTTCTTC,CASSYIAGGPVNEQFF,TRBJ2-1,NA,TRBD2,TRBV5-1
TGTGCCAGCAGCCTTTACAGGACAGATACGCAGTATTTT,CASSLYRTDTQYF,TRBJ2-3,NA,NA,TRBV5-8
TGTGCCAGCAGTCAAGGGACAGGGGCACTTCCTTTCTTT,CASSQGTGALPFF,TRBJ1-1,NA,TRBD1,TRBV6-2/TRBV6-3
TGTGCCAGCTCAGCGGACAGGGCTGGAAACACCATATATTTT,CASSADRAGNTIYF,TRBJ1-3,NA,TRBD1,TRBV18
TGTGCCGTTAGCGGGAGCTACGAGCAGTACTTC,CAVSGSYEQYF,TRBJ2-7,NA,TRBD2,TRBV28
TGTGCCAGCAGTGTAAGGGGCTACGAGCAGTACTTC,CASSVRGYEQYF,TRBJ2-7,NA,NA,TRBV2
TGTGCCAGTAGTCTGAGGGGGTTCGGAAATCAGCCCCAGCATTTT,CASSLRGFGNQPQHF,TRBJ1-5,NA,NA,TRBV19
TGTGCCAGCTCACGATCATACAGGGTCTTGAACACTGAAGCTTTCTTT,CASSRSYRVLNTEAFF,TRBJ1-1,NA,NA,TRBV18
TGCGCCAGCAGCGTACCGACTAGCGGGAGCGACTACGAGCAGTACTTC,CASSVPTSGSDYEQYF,TRBJ2-7,NA,TRBD2,TRBV5-1
TGTGCCAGCAGCTTAGAGCTCAGGGACTACGAGCAGTACTTC,CASSLELRDYEQYF,TRBJ2-7,NA,NA,TRBV11-2
TGTGCCAGCAGCCGGACAGGGAGTGAAGCTTTCTTT,CASSRTGSEAFF,TRBJ1-1,NA,TRBD1,TRBV6-5
TGCGCCAGCAGCTTGACAGCAACGAACACTGAAGCTTTCTTT,CASSLTATNTEAFF,TRBJ1-1,NA,NA,TRBV5-1
TGTGCCAGCAGCCGATGGACAGCGACGAACACCGGGGAGCTGTTTTTT,CASSRWTATNTGELFF,TRBJ2-2,NA,NA,TRBV9
TGTGCCAGCAGCGTCGGTGACGTGACACTTGCCTATGGCTACACCTTC,CASSVGDVTLAYGYTF,TRBJ1-2,NA,NA,TRBV9
TGTGCCAGCAGCCGGGAATGGGGATCTGAACCTTTCTTT,CASSREWGSEPFF,TRBJ1-1,NA,NA,TRBV7-9
TGTGCCAGCAGTGAAACTCTAGGTTTGAGTGCTCCGCAGTATTTT,CASSETLGLSAPQYF,TRBJ2-3,NA,NA,TRBV28
TGTGCCAGCAGCCAACAGGGGGCGCATGTTTCAGAGACCCAGTACTTC,CASSQQGAHVSETQYF,TRBJ2-5,NA,TRBD1,TRBV3-1/TRBV3-2
TGTGCCAGCACGGGGGGCCCAGGGCGGTATGGCTACACCTTC,CASTGGPGRYGYTF,TRBJ1-2,NA,NA,TRBV9
TGTGCCAGCAGGTCCAGGGGGGTCGGGAACTATGGCTACACCTTC,CASRSRGVGNYGYTF,TRBJ1-2,NA,TRBD1,TRBV28
TGTGCCAGCAGCTTAAGGGCCGGGGCCCTCCACTTT,CASSLRAGALHF,TRBJ1-6,NA,NA,TRBV3-1/TRBV3-2
TGTGCCATCAGTGACGCGGAAGGCTACACCTTC,CAISDAEGYTF,TRBJ1-2,NA,NA,TRBV10-3